This T cell receptor (beta chain) was sequenced for a study of blood T cells in healthy people across ages. This clonotype was detected ten times or more. Germline V gene sequence: CDR1 SGHTA, CDR2 FQGTGA. The junction had 5 bases not matched to a gene; V was cut back by 1 base and J by 4 bases. This CDR3 contains 15 residues. It was with a sample-barcoded 5' primer and a J-beta primer mix that a second PCR of roughly 7 to 12 cycles was run. TCRdb passed the 5' RACE reads through MiXCR, listing each CDR3 protein once. Of about 1.7 million distinct CDR3 sequences listed, 28% are singletons. Donors gave around 10 milliliters of peripheral blood apiece.

The clonotype originates from a young woman in good health. V and J are TRBV7-3 and TRBJ2-3, with TRBD1 matching 7 bases. Specimen: blood. CDR3 nucleotide sequence: TGTGCCAGCAGCTTAAGGGACAGTGAAGCAGATACGCAGTATTTT. This gives the protein CASSLRDSEADTQYF.